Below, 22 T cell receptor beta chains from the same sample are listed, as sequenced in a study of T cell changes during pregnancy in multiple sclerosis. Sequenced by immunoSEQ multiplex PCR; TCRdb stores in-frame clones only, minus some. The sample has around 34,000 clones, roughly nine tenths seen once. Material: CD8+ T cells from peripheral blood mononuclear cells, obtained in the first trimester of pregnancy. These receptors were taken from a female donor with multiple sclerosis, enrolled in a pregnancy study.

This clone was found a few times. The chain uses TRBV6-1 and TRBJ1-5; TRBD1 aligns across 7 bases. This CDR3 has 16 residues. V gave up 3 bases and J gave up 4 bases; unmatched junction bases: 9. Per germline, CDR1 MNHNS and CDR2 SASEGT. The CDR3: CASSDFLQGGNQPQHF. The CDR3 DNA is TGTGCCAGCAGTGATTTTTTGCAGGGGGGTAATCAGCCCCAGCATTTT.

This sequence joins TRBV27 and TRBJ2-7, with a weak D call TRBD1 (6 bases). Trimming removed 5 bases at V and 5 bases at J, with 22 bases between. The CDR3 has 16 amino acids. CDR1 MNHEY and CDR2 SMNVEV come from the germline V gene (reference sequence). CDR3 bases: TGTGCCAGCAGTGCCCTGGGGGCAGGGGCGAATGACGAGCAGTACTTC. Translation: CASSALGAGANDEQYF.

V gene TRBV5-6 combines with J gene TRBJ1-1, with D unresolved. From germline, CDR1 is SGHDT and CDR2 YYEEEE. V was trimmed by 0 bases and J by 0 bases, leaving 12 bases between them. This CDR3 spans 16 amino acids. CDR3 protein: CASSLAGAALNTEAFF. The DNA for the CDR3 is TGTGCCAGCAGCTTGGCCGGTGCGGCACTGAACACTGAAGCTTTCTTT.

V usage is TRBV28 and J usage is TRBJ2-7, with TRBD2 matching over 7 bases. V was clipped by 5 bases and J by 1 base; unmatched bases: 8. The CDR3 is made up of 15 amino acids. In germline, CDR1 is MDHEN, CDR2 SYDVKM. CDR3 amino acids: CASSVAGAPSYEQYF. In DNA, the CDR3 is TGTGCCAGCAGTGTGGCGGGAGCCCCTTCCTACGAGCAGTACTTC.

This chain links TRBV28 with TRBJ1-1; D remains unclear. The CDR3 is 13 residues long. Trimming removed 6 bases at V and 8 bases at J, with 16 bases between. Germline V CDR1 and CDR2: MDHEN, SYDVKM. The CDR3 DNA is TGTGCCAGCAGCCGGTCCCCGAGGTCAGAAGCTTTCTTT. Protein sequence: CASSRSPRSEAFF.

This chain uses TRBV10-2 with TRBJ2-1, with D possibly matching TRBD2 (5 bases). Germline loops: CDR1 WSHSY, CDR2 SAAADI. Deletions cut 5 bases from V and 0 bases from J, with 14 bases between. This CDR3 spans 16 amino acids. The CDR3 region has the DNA TGCGCCAGCAGTCCACACTCGACTACCTCCTACAATGAGCAGTTCTTC. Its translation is CASSPHSTTSYNEQFF.

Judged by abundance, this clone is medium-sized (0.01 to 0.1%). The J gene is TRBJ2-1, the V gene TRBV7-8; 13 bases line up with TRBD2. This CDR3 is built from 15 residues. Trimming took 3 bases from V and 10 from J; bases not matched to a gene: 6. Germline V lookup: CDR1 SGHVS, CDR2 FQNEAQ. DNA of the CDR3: TGTGCCAGCAGCTTCGGACTAGCGGGAGTCTGGGAGCAGTTCTTC. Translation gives CASSFGLAGVWEQFF.

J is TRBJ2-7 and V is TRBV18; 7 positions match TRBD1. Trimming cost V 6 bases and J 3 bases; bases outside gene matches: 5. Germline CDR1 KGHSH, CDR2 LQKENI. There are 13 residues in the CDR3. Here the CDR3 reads CASSPGQNYEQYF. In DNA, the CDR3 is TGTGCCAGCTCCCCGGGACAGAACTACGAGCAGTACTTC.

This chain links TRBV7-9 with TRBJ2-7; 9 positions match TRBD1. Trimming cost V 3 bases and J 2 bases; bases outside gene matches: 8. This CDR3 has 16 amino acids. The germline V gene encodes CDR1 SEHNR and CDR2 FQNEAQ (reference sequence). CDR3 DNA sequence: TGTGCCAGCAGCTTTGCGGACAGGGGAATCGCCTACGAGCAGTACTTC. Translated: CASSFADRGIAYEQYF. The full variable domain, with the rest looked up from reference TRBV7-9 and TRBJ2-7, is DTGVSQNPRHKITKRGQNVTFRCDPISEHNRLYWYRQTLGQGPEFLTYFQNEAQLEKSRLLSDRFSAERPKGSFSTLEIQRTEQGDSAMYLCASSFADRGIAYEQYFGPGTRLTVT.

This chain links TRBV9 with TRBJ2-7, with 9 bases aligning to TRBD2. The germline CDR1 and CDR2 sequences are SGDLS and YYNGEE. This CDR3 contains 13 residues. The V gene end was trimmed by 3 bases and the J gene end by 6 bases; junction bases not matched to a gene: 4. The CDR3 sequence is CASSGSGSSEQYF. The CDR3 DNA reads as TGTGCCAGCAGCGGTAGCGGGAGCTCCGAGCAGTACTTC.

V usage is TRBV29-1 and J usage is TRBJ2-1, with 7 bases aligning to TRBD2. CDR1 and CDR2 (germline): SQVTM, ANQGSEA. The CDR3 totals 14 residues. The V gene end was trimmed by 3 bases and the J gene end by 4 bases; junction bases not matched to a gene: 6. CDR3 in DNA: TGCAGCGTTGACCCGCGGGAGAGTTACAATGAGCAGTTCTTC. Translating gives CSVDPRESYNEQFF.

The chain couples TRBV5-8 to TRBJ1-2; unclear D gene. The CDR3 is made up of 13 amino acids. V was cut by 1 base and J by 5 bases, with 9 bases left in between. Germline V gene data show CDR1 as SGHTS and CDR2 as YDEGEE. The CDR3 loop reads CASSLKNTYGYTF. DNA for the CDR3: TGTGCCAGCAGCTTGAAGAACACGTATGGCTACACCTTC.

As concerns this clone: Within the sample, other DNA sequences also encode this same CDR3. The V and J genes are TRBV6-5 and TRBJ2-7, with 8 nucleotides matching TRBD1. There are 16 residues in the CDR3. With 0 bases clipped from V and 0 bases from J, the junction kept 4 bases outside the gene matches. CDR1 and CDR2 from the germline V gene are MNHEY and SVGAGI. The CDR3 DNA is TGTGCCAGCAGTTACTCCCCGACAGGGGCCTCCTACGAGCAGTACTTC. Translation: CASSYSPTGASYEQYF.

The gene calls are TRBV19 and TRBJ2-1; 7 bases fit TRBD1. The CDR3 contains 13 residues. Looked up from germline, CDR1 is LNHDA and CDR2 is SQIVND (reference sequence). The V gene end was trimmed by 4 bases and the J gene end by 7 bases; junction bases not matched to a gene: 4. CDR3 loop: CASSTLQGNEQFF. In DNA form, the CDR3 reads TGTGCCAGTAGTACCCTACAGGGGAATGAGCAGTTCTTC.

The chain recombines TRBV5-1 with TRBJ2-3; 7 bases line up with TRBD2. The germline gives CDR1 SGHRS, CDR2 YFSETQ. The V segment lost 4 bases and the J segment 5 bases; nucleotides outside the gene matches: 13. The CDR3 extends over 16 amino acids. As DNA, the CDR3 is TGCGCCAGCAGCATCCCACGGGACTATGTAATAGATACGCAGTATTTT. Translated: CASSIPRDYVIDTQYF. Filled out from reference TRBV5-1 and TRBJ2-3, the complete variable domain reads KAGVTQTPRYLIKTRGQQVTLSCSPISGHRSVSWYQQTPGQGLQFLFEYFSETQRNKGNFPGRFSGRQFSNSRSEMNVSTLELGDSALYLCASSIPRDYVIDTQYFGPGTRLTVL.

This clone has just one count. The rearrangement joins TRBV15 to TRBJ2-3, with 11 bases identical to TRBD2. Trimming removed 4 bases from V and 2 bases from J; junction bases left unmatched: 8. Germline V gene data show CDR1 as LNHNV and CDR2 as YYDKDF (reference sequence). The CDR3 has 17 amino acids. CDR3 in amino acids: CATSKWGLAENTDTQYF. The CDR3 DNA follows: TGTGCCACCAGCAAGTGGGGACTAGCGGAAAACACAGATACGCAGTATTTT. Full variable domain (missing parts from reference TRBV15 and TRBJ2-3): DAMVIQNPRYQVTQFGKPVTLSCSQTLNHNVMYWYQQKSSQAPKLLFHYYDKDFNNEADTPDNFQSRRPNTSFCFLDIRSPGLGDTAMYLCATSKWGLAENTDTQYFGPGTRLTVL.

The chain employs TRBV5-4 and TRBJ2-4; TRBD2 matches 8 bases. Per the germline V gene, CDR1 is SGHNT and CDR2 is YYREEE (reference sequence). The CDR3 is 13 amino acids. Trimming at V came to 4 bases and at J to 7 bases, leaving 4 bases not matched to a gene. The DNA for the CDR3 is TGTGCCAGCAGCATGCGGGGGGATAACATTCAGTACTTC. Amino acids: CASSMRGDNIQYF.

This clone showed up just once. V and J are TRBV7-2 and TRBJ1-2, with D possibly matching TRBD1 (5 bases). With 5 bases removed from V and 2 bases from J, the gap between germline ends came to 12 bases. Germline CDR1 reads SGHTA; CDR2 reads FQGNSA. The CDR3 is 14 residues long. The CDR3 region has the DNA TGTGCCAGCAGCCAGAAGACAGAAAACTATGGCTACACCTTC. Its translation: CASSQKTENYGYTF.

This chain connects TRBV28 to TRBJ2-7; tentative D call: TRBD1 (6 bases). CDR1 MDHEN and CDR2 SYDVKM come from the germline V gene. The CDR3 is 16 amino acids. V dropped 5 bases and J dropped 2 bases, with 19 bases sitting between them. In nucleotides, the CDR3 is TGTGCCAGCAGTCCGACGACAGGTCACAAAACCTACGAGCAGTACTTC. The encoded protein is CASSPTTGHKTYEQYF.

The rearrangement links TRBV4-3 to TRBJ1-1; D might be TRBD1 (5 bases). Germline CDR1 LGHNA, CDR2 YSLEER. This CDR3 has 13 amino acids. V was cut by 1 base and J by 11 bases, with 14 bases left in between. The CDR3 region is CASSQGTSGSAFF. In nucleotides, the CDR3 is TGCGCCAGCAGCCAAGGGACGTCAGGGTCGGCTTTCTTT.

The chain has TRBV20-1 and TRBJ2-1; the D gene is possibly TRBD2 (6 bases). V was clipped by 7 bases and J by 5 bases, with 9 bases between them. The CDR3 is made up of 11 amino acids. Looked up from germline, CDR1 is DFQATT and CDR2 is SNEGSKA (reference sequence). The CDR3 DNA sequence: TGCAGTGTTGCGGGACACAATGAGCAGTTCTTC. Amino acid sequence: CSVAGHNEQFF.

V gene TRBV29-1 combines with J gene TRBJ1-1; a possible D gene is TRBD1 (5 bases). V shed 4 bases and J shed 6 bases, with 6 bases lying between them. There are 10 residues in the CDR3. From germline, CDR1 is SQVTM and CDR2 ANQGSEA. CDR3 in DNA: TGCAGCGTTGTGGGGCCTGAAGCTTTCTTT. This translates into CSVVGPEAFF.